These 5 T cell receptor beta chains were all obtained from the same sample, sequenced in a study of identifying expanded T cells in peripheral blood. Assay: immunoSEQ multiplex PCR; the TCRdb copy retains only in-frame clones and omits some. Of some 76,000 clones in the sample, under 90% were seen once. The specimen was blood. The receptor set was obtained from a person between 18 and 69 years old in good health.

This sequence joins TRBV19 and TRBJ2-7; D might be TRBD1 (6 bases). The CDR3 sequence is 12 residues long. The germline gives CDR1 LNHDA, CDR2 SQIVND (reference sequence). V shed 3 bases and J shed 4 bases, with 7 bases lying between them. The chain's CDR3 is CASSIQGYEQYF. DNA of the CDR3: TGTGCCAGTAGTATCCAGGGGTACGAGCAGTACTTC.

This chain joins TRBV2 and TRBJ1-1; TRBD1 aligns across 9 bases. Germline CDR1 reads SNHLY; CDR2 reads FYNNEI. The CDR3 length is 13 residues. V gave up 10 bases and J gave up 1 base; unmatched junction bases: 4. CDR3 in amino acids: CATSTGGNTEAFF. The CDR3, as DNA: TGTGCCACTTCGACAGGGGGGAACACTGAAGCTTTCTTT.

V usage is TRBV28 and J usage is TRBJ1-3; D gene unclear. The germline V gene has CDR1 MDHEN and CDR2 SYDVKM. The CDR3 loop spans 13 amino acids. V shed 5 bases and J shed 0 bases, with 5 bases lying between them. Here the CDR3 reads CASSRGSGNTIYF. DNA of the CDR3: TGTGCCAGCAGTCGGGGCTCTGGAAACACCATATATTTT.

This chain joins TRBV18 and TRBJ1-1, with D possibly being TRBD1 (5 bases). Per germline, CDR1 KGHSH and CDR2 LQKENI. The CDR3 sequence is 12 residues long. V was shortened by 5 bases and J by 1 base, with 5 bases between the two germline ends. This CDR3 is CASSDRNTEAFF. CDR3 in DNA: TGTGCCAGCTCAGACAGGAACACTGAAGCTTTCTTT.

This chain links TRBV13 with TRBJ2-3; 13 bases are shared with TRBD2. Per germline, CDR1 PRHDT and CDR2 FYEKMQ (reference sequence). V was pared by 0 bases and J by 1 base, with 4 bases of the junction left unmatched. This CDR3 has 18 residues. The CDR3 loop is CASSLGLAGGPGTDTQYF. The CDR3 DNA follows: TGTGCCAGCAGCTTAGGACTAGCGGGAGGGCCTGGCACAGATACGCAGTATTTT.